A selection of T cell receptor beta chains follows, all from one sample in a study of regulatory T cells in long-lasting Graves disease. TCRdb ran MiXCR on the multiplex PCR reads and lists one entry per CDR3 protein. The sample carries around 500,000 distinct CDR3 sequences, roughly 13% recorded once. These data are also associated with another study on T cells in Graves' hyperthyroidism and ophthalmopathy.

The sample consisted of peripheral blood mononuclear cells (PBMCs), taken at new diagnosis, from a patient treated with antithyroid drugs. Receptors were obtained from a man in his thirties or forties with Graves disease. Both conserved end residues are part of each CDR3. Each record gives: CDR3 protein, V gene, J gene.

CASSRSGPQRGGYTF,TRBV27,TRBJ1-2
CSAGALRYEQYF,TRBV20-1,TRBJ2-7
CASSRMSGDLEEQFF,TRBV18,TRBJ2-1
CASSGPGGSTEAFF,TRBV18,TRBJ1-1
CASSSWTGHNEQFF,TRBV11-1,TRBJ2-1
CAWSEGTGAQPQHF,TRBV30,TRBJ1-5
CASSIDWQVTNSPLHF,TRBV19,TRBJ1-6
CASSPGQILDTQYF,TRBV7-9,TRBJ2-3
CASSYGGAIRTYGEQFF,TRBV6-2/TRBV6-3,TRBJ2-1
CSAGRLAGGKDTQYF,TRBV20-1,TRBJ2-3
CASSWGQTNYEQYF,TRBV5-1,TRBJ2-7
CSLAASGDLGEQYF,TRBV20-1,TRBJ2-7
CSARGLGGAKNIQYF,TRBV20-1,TRBJ2-4
CATSRLPRMGERETQYF,TRBV15,TRBJ2-5
CSASLGLQFPHNEQFF,TRBV20-1,TRBJ2-1
CSASLGRWGTQYF,TRBV20-1,TRBJ2-5
CASSSLGYGEQYF,TRBV11-2,TRBJ2-7
CASSQEGGTSPYEQFF,TRBV3-1,TRBJ2-1
CASSLADYEQYF,TRBV7-2,TRBJ2-7
CSARDRVFSGELFF,TRBV20-1,TRBJ2-2
CASSYWEAGTGELFF,TRBV6-9,TRBJ2-2
CASSLGGGSPTDTQYF,TRBV11-2,TRBJ2-3